This T cell receptor beta chain was sequenced for a study of T-cell reconstitution after alpha-beta-depleted transplantation in children. It was with unique molecular identifiers that the TCRbeta library was prepared. TCRdb reprocessed the PCR reads via MiXCR and lists one record per CDR3 protein. The sample has roughly 610,000 distinct CDR3 sequences, about 11% seen once. This clonotype came up a few times. J was trimmed by 5 bases and V by 0 bases; bases with no gene match: 7. Germline V lookup: CDR1 SNHLY, CDR2 FYNNEI. CDR3 length: 16 amino acids. The J gene is TRBJ2-7, the V gene TRBV2; 10 bases are a match to TRBD2. This TCR was recovered from a human donor who donated a stem cell graft to a child with acute myeloid leukemia. This sample comprised PBMCs from the stem cell graft donor, obtained from the stem cell graft. CDR3 nucleotide sequence: TGTGCCAGCAGTGAAGCGTATCTAGCGGGAGACCACGAGCAGTACTTC. This encodes CASSEAYLAGDHEQYF.